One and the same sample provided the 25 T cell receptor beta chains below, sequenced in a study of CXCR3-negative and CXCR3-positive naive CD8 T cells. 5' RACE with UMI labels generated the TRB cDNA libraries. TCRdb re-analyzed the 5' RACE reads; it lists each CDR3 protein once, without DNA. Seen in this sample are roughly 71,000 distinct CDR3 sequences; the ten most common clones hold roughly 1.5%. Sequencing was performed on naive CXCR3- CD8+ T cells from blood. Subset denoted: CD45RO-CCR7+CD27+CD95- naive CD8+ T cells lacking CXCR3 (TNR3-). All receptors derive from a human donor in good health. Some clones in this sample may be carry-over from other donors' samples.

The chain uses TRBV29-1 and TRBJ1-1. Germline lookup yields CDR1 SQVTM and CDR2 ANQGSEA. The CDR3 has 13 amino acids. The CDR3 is CSVEGRSNTEAFF.

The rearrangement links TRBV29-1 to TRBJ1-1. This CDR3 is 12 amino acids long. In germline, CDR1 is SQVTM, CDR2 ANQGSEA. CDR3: CSVEALNTEAFF.

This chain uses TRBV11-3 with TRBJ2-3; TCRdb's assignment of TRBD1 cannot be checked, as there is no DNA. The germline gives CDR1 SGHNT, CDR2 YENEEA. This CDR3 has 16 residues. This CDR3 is CASSSKGEGPTDTQYF.

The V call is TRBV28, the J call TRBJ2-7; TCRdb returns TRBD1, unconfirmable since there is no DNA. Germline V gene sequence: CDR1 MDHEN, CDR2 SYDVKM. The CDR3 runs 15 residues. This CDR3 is CASRKTGASSYEQYF. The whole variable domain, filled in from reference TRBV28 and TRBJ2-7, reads DVKVTQSSRYLVKRTGEKVFLECVQDMDHENMFWYRQDPGLGLRLIYFSYDVKMKEKGDIPEGYSVSREKKERFSLILESASTNQTSMYLCASRKTGASSYEQYFGPGTRLTVT.

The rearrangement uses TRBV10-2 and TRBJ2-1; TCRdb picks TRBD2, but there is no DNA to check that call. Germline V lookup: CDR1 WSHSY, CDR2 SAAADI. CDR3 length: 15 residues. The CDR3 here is CASRAGTSSYNEQFF.

The CDR3 sequence: CASSPSAGRAPVEQFF. V is TRBV18 and J is TRBJ2-1; TCRdb names TRBD2, which stays unverified in the absence of DNA. The CDR3 totals 16 residues. Germline CDR1 KGHSH, CDR2 LQKENI.

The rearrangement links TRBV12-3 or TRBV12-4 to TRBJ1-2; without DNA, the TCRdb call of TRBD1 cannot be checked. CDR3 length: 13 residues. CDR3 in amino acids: CASSSGEPYGYTF.

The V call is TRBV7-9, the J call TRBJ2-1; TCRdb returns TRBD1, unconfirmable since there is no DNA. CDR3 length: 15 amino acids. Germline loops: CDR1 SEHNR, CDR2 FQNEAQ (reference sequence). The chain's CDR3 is CASSSGQDSYNEQFF.

The CDR3 sequence is CSVGARLELETQYF. The chain joins TRBV29-1 to TRBJ2-5; TCRdb selects TRBD2, and the lack of DNA leaves this call unchecked. This CDR3 is built from 14 residues. Germline V gives CDR1 SQVTM, CDR2 ANQGSEA.

The CDR3 reads CSVVSRSPNEQFF. This sequence joins TRBV29-1 and TRBJ2-1. The V gene's germline CDR1 is SQVTM and CDR2 ANQGSEA. This CDR3 comprises 13 residues.

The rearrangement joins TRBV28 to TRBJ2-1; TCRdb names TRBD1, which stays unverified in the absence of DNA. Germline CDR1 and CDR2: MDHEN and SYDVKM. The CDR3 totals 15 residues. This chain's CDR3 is CASSLGTAAYNEQFF.

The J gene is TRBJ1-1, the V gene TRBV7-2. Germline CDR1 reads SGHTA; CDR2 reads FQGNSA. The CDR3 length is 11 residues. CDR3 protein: CASRHNTEAFF. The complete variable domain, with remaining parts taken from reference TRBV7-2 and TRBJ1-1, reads GAGVSQSPSNKVTEKGKDVELRCDPISGHTALYWYRQSLGQGLEFLIYFQGNSAPDKSGLPSDRFSAERTGGSVSTLTIQRTQQEDSAVYLCASRHNTEAFFGQGTRLTVV.

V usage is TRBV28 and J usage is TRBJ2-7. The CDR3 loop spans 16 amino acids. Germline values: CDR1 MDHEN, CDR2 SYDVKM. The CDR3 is CASKEQKHTEFYEQYF.

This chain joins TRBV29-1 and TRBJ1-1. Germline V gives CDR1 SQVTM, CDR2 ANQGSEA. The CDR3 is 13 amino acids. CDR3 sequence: CSVEDLTTQEAFF.

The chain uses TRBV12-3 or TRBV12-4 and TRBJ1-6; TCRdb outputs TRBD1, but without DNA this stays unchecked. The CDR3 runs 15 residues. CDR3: CASSLSGRGNSPLHF.

The CDR3 sequence is CASSSTVGSYEQYF. The chain is built from TRBV5-4 and TRBJ2-7; TCRdb gives TRBD1 as the D gene, but with no DNA this cannot be confirmed. CDR1 is SGHNT, CDR2 YYREEE, per germline (reference sequence). This CDR3 contains 14 residues.

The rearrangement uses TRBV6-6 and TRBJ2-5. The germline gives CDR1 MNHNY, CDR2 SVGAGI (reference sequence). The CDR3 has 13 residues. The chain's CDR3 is CASSYLQAETQYF.

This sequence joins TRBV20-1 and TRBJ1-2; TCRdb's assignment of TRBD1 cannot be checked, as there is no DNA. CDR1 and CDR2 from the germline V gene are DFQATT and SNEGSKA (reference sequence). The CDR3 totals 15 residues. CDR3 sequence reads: CSARLGSPANYGYTF.

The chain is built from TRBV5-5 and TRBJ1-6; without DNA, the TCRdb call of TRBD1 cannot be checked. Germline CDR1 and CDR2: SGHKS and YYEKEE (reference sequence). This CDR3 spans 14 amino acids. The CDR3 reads CASSPTGVGSPLHF.

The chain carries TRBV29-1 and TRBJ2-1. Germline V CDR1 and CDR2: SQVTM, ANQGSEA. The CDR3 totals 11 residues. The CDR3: CSVPYSNEQFF.

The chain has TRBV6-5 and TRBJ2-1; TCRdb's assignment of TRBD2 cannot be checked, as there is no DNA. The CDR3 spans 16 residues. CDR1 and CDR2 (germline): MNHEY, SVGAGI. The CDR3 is CASSPGSGASYNEQFF.

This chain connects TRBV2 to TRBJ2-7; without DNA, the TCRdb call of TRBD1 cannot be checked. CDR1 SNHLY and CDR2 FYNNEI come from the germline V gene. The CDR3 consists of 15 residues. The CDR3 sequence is CASRGVIMDSYEQYF. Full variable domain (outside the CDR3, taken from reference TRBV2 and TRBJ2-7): EPEVTQTPSHQVTQMGQEVILRCVPISNHLYFYWYRQILGQKVEFLVSFYNNEISEKSEIFDDQFSVERPDGSNFTLKIRSTKLEDSAMYFCASRGVIMDSYEQYFGPGTRLTVT.

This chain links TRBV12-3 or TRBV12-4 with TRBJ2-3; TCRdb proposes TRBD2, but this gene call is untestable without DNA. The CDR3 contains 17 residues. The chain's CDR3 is CASSLDLAGDAADTQYF.

This CDR3 reads CASSDFGFEGRATEAFF. This chain joins TRBV7-9 and TRBJ1-1; with no DNA, the TCRdb D assignment of TRBD1 cannot be verified. From germline, CDR1 is SEHNR and CDR2 FQNEAQ (reference sequence). The CDR3 sequence is 17 residues long.

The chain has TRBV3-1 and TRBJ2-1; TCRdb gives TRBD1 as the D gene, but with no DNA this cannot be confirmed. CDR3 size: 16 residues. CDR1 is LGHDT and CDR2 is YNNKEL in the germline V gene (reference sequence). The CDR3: CASSQETAGSYNEQFF.